This entry concerns a single TCR beta chain. Only one count was recorded for this clone. Its antigen has not been determined. No much larger clonotype is one base removed from it; base qualities were not supplied. Preparation of the library involved the immunoSEQ multiplex PCR assay. For the multiplex PCR, a mixture combining 60 forward primers for TCR Vbeta segments and 13 reverse primers for TCR Jbeta segments was used. The CDR3 region of rearranged TCR beta genes was amplified from genomic DNA with a multiplex PCR assay. Amplified TCR beta libraries were sequenced as 87-base-pair reads on the Illumina HiSeq System. Per the original workflow: A later analysis tallied around 82 million unique TCR beta chains across the 660 or so repertoires, and about 10 million of those chains were shared by two or more donors. A nearest-neighbor algorithm error-corrected the raw reads and collapsed the reads into unique sequences, merging closely related sequences to remove PCR and sequencing errors. To assign V, D and J gene segments, CDR3 sequences were aligned to IMGT reference sequences. For a sequence to be retained, a match of at least six nucleotides was required to both a V gene segment and a J gene segment. A rearrangement counted as productive if the CDR3 had no stop codons and remained in frame with V and J, and every other rearrangement counted as non-productive. Following IMGT convention, CDR3 was defined as the stretch from the second conserved V-encoded cysteine to the conserved J-encoded phenylalanine. In an earlier analysis of 587 of the donors, sequences lacking an unambiguous match to a single V gene segment were excluded. In an earlier analysis of roughly 500 of the donors, V segments were called functional above 56.7% productive rearrangements and were called segregating when the between-donor standard deviation exceeded 5%. To diagnose cytomegalovirus status from the catalog of TCR beta chain sequences, a statistical classification framework was built. V and J gene assignment, in a later analysis, came from comparing TCR nucleotide sequences with IMGT/GENE-DB human TR gene sequences. Using the TCRdist pipeline, a later analysis assigned CDR3 sequences along with most-parsimonious VDJ recombination scenarios. A later analysis defined each TCR beta chain by its CDR3 amino acid sequence plus V-gene family, and excluded reads lacking a unique V-gene family. To address suspected cross-contamination and a sequencing artifact, a later analysis removed 592 highly shared, low-generation-probability nucleotide sequences. In a later analysis, a clonal expansion index for each public chain was calculated from normalized within-repertoire ranks of inferred template counts. In a later analysis, generation probabilities were computed with a VDJ recombination model fitted to out-of-frame rearrangements, and the resulting probabilities were checked against IGoR. Hypergeometric tests were used in a later analysis to score TCR-TCR, TCR-HLA and TCR-CMV co-occurrence, with a repertoire-size bias correction applied to the TCR pairs. False discovery rates were estimated in a later analysis by permuting HLA or CMV assignments 20 times. In a later analysis, co-occurring TCRs were grouped with DBSCAN, and TCRdist sequence similarity was added when clustering was performed within HLA-allele-positive subsets. Repertoires with fewer than 30,000 or more than 120,000 public chains, plus five repertoires with anomalous nucleotide sharing, were excluded from co-occurrence clustering. TCRdb obtained this table from immuneACCESS and retained in-frame rearrangements with V and J assigned. These tables miss some clones; where compared with another copy, unresolved V genes account for less than half of the shortfall, and the remainder is unexplained. V, J and clone size were drawn from that table, and D and trimming were deduced from the DNA. The sample table records approximately 100,000 clones; roughly 70% of these occur just once. The ten largest clones take up 4% to 5.5% of the sample.

The cohort was made up of under 800 healthy bone marrow donors. All cohort members were sampled while nominally healthy, although unrecorded immune exposures were likely present. The donor tested CMV seropositive, placing the donor among the 310 or so seropositive members of the cohort. A peripheral blood sample was provided by each donor, and peripheral blood mononuclear cells were used for TCR beta sequencing. The Qiagen DNeasy Blood Extraction Kit was used to extract genomic DNA from the blood cell samples. The sample is drawn from a study of cytomegalovirus exposure and HLA in healthy donors (dated by TCRdb to about 2017). As for the study more broadly: According to an earlier analysis of 587 of the donors, some 170 million T cells yielded 90 million to 140 million unique TCR beta sequences and approximately 300 Gb of sequence data. To predict cytomegalovirus infection status, the study combined high-throughput TCR immunosequencing, statistical association of individual TCRs with disease status, and machine learning. The number of donors typed differed by locus, with about 629-630 for A, B, C, DRB1 and DQB1, approximately 500 for DQA1, 600 to 610 for DPA1, and some 470 for DPB1. Of the 350 to 400 genotyped donors, roughly 85% fell in the genetic ancestry cluster associated with self-reported Caucasian donors. A later analysis re-examined previously published TCR beta repertoires from about 670 donors and added high-resolution HLA genotyping to investigate patterns of TCR occurrence. Donor age, sex, ethnicity and CMV serostatus were collected together with the repertoire data. Along with the roughly 700-subject first cohort, a separate validation cohort of over a hundred different subjects was used. An earlier analysis of around 580 of the donors used high-throughput TCR beta sequencing to judge whether each TCR beta V gene segment behaved as functional or pseudogenic. The study was designed to test whether signatures of past pathogen exposure could be identified by cataloging public T cell receptors. A later genetic analysis used genome-wide SNP genotypes for 398 of the 666 donors, treating that subset as a discovery cohort. About 300 gigabases of sequencing data and 70 million to 85 million unique TCR sequences were included in an early release covering about 600 HLA-typed donors. Both class I and class II loci were covered by HLA typing, at four-digit resolution. In the later analysis, no new phenotypic data were used to find candidate immune exposures; instead, reliance was placed on TCR beta sequences and their occurrence across donors. Using immunosequencing, the study profiled T cell repertoires from 666 subjects and related those repertoires to cytomegalovirus serostatus. Among 300 to 500 genotyped donors of the cohort, an average of about 220,000 unique TCR beta nucleotide sequences was sequenced per donor, of which about 18% were non-productive. About 5 DR-DQ haplotypes were handled as single units for association and clustering, since linkage in the cohort was strong. All discovery cohort repertoires had been generated on a single sequencing platform. Overall study results and their limits: Compared with the approximately 670-donor mean, donors in an Asian-associated ancestry cluster had fewer N-insertions in productive TCRs, according to a later genetic analysis. According to a later analysis, most CMV-associated TCR beta chains appeared to be HLA-restricted, and the HLA associations seemed to be driven largely by CMV exposure. A total of 150 or so TCR beta chains were listed by the study as associated with cytomegalovirus. Specific HLA alleles were associated with 16,951 TCR beta sequences at a false discovery rate of 0.05 in a later analysis. According to a later analysis, parvovirus B19, influenza, CMV and Epstein-Barr virus appeared linked to several top co-occurrence clusters. An association between a missense DCLRE1C variant and V-gene and J-gene trimming of TCR beta chains was found in a later genetic analysis and replicated in an independent cohort. In an earlier analysis of 587 of the donors, most TCR beta V segments appeared in productive rearrangements about 87% or about 30% of the time, broadly matching IMGT annotations. In a later analysis, TCR association rates were found to vary across HLA loci, with the most associated TCRs seen for DRB1 alleles and the fewest for HLA-C alleles. A few of the identified cytomegalovirus-associated TCR beta chains were confirmed in vitro to be specific for cytomegalovirus antigens. Most TCR sequences were observed very rarely across donors, whereas some public TCRs were present in many individuals. Presence/absence analyses assumed roughly uniform sequencing depth across donors, an assumption that may not hold. The classifier was reported to diagnose cytomegalovirus status with high specificity and sensitivity in both the original and validation cohorts. The cohort was sequenced for TCR beta chains only, and without alpha or paired-chain data the features that could be detected were limited. In a later analysis, HLA-associated TCR beta chains were found to be more clonally expanded and to have lower generation probabilities than equally common non-associated chains. The authors suggested that the approach could potentially be generalized to other disease states and immunological phenotypes. Because counts were too low, some 17 rarely observed V segments, including chromosome 9 orphons, were left out of the earlier analysis of several hundred of the donors. Strong co-occurrence of HLA alleles, especially DR and DQ, made assigning TCR associations to individual alleles difficult. A further reported finding was that TCR beta sequences accurately predicted the HLA-A and HLA-B alleles for most subjects in the first cohort. HLA typing was unavailable for some donors at each locus, so association tests used only the typed subset. A group of highly shared sequence variants was considered likely to be a technical artifact of the sequencing pipeline. Correlated functional status among segregating V segments might be attributable to linkage disequilibrium, but an unknown experimental factor could not be ruled out. CMV serostatus was the only immune exposure information available for the cohort.

Sequencing used PBMCs. The sequence came from a woman aged 18-30 years in good health and CMV-seropositive.

The bases are TGTGCCACCAAATGGACAGGGGGGGGAGATACGCAGTATTTT. This sequence encodes CATKWTGGGDTQYF. The rearranged chain carries TRBV27 and TRBJ2-3, and 10 bases in between align with TRBD1. The germline V gene (reference sequence) gives CDR1 as MNHEY and CDR2 as SMNVEV. Unmatched junction bases come to 9, with V trimmed by 10 bases and J by 5 bases. Taken from cysteine to phenylalanine, the CDR3 has 14 residues. This entry keeps only the CDR3 DNA: 42 bases, framed from base 1.